The entry that follows covers one TCR beta chain sequence. CDR1 and CDR2 from the germline V gene are SGHAT and FQNNGV. The CDR3 covers 16 residues. Trimming cost V 1 base and J 4 bases; bases outside gene matches: 3. Sequencing used immunoSEQ multiplex PCR; TCRdb keeps in-frame clones, though not all of them. The table records tens of thousands of clones, 92% of them present only once. These data originate in a study of T cell changes during pregnancy in multiple sclerosis. The source of this sequence is a female donor with multiple sclerosis, enrolled in a pregnancy study. Source: CD8+ T cells from peripheral blood mononuclear cells, taken in the first trimester of pregnancy. The chain joins TRBV11-2 to TRBJ2-2, with TRBD1 matching over 10 bases. The DNA of the CDR3 is TGTGCCAGCAGCTTAGTTCGGACAGGGGGCACCGGGGAGCTGTTTTTT. Translating gives CASSLVRTGGTGELFF.